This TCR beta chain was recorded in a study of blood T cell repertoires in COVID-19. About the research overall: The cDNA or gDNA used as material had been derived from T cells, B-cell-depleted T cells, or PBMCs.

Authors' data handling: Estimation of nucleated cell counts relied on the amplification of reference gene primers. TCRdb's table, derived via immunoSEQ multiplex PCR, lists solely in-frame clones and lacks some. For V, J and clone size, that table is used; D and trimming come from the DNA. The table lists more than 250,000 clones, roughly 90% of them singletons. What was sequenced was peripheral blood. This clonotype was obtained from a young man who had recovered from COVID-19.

CDR3 bases: TGTGCCAGCAGTCGGACTAATGTTCCTGAGCAGTTCTTC. It translates to CASSRTNVPEQFF. The chain has TRBV12-3 or TRBV12-4 and TRBJ2-1; maybe TRBD2 (6 bases). Trimming shortened V by 5 bases and J by 9 bases, and 14 bases separated the two germline ends. The CDR3 covers 13 residues.